The entry below gives a single TCR beta chain sequence along with its context. Its specificity is unknown. This sample is drawn from a study of T cell responses to AZD1222 COVID-19 vaccine. Repertoires were generated with immunoSEQ multiplex PCR, while TCRdb's copy carries only in-frame clones and drops some. The table has about 120,000 clones, around 90% seen once. Study outcomes and limitations: White British ancestry dominated among donors, who included more females, and clonal diversity was possibly underestimated. There were repertoire samples only from the period after the peak T cell response.

V shed 5 bases and J shed 8 bases, with 10 bases lying between them. Germline assignment: CDR1 LNHNV and CDR2 YYDKDF (reference sequence). The CDR3 runs 13 residues. This sequence joins TRBV15 and TRBJ1-6; no firm D call. The sample here was peripheral blood, taken 28 days after the second AZD1222 dose. The sequence was obtained from an adult who received the AZD1222 COVID-19 vaccine. The CDR3 here is CATSLGSDSPLHF. In nucleotides, the CDR3 is TGTGCCACCAGCCTAGGTAGCGATTCACCCCTCCACTTT.